Shown below are 15 T cell receptor beta chains from a single sample sequenced in a study of OX40 agonist ivuxolimab in advanced cancers. The protocol was immunoSEQ multiplex PCR, while the TCRdb copy is restricted to in-frame clones and leaves out a portion. The sample has 40,000 to 50,000 clones; about 91% are singletons. Here the sequenced sample was CD4+ or CD8+ T cells sorted from blood, taken in a trial of the OX40 agonist ivuxolimab. The receptors were sampled from an adult with an advanced solid tumor such as melanoma, head and neck, liver or kidney cancer.

By share of the sample, this clone is medium-sized. This chain connects TRBV4-1 to TRBJ2-7; 7 bases line up with TRBD2. Germline CDR1 reads MGHRA; CDR2 reads YSYEKL. The trim removed 0 bases at V and 7 bases at J, leaving 9 bases unmatched. The CDR3 is 15 residues long. The CDR3 reads CASSQEVTSSKEQYF. CDR3 DNA sequence: TGCGCCAGCAGCCAAGAGGTGACTAGCTCCAAAGAGCAGTACTTC.

The chain combines TRBV10-2 with TRBJ2-7, with D unresolved. CDR1 and CDR2 from the germline V gene are WSHSY and SAAADI. The CDR3 consists of 15 residues. Between the trimmed V and J ends, which lost 4 bases and 2 bases, there was a span of 15 bases. In DNA, the CDR3 is TGCGCCAGCAGTGTTCCAAATATGACCACCTACGAGCAGTACTTC. The encoded protein is CASSVPNMTTYEQYF.

With regard to this clone: This is likely an artifact of a read error, given a far larger clone one base away. The chain uses TRBV6-6 and TRBJ2-7, with 7 bases lining up with TRBD1. CDR3 length equals 12 residues. Germline V lookup: CDR1 MNHNY, CDR2 SVGAGI (reference sequence). Trimming removed 2 bases from V and 6 bases from J; junction bases left unmatched: 1. CDR3 nucleotides: TGTGCCAGCAGTTACAACAGGGGCGAGCAGTACTTC. As protein: CASSYNRGEQYF.

V is TRBV9 and J is TRBJ2-1; no definite D call. The CDR3 sequence is 15 residues long. The V gene lost 3 bases and the J gene lost 1 base, with 11 bases spanning the gap. The germline V gene encodes CDR1 SGDLS and CDR2 YYNGEE. The CDR3 loop reads CASSDNKQSYNEQFF. CDR3 DNA sequence: TGTGCCAGCAGCGATAATAAACAGTCCTACAATGAGCAGTTCTTC.

This sequence joins TRBV5-6 and TRBJ2-2; TRBD1 might be the D (5 bases). Germline CDR1 is SGHDT and CDR2 is YYEEEE. The CDR3 runs 14 residues. The germline V and J ends were trimmed by 0 bases and 3 bases, with 6 bases remaining between them. The DNA of the CDR3 is TGTGCCAGCAGCTTGGGGGGCGACACCGGGGAGCTGTTTTTT. Its translation: CASSLGGDTGELFF.

In its sample, this clone was seen once. V is TRBV18 and J is TRBJ2-4; D possibly corresponds to TRBD1 (6 bases). Germline lookup yields CDR1 KGHSH and CDR2 LQKENI. V lost 3 bases and J lost 7, with 19 bases in between. There are 16 residues in the CDR3. The CDR3 bases are TGTGCCAGCTCACCTGAGACAGGAGTCCTACCCAACATTCAGTACTTC. This translates into CASSPETGVLPNIQYF. Based on the CDR3 plus reference TRBV18 and TRBJ2-4, the full variable domain is NAGVMQNPRHLVRRRGQEARLRCSPMKGHSHVYWYRQLPEEGLKFMVYLQKENIIDESGMPKERFSAEFPKEGPSILRIQQVVRGDSAAYFCASSPETGVLPNIQYFGAGTRLSVL.

The rearrangement links TRBV30 to TRBJ2-5; 14 bases fit TRBD2. Germline V gene lookup returns CDR1 GTSNPN and CDR2 SVGIG (reference sequence). Trimming at V came to 2 bases and at J to 5 bases, leaving 10 bases not matched to a gene. The CDR3 length is 17 residues. Here the CDR3 DNA reads TGTGCCTGGAGTACCCTCGTGACTAGCGGGAGGGGGGAGACCCAGTACTTC. Protein: CAWSTLVTSGRGETQYF.

CDR3 sequence reads: CASSPEDRGWNTEAFF. CDR3 coding DNA: TGTGCCAGCAGCCCCGAGGACAGGGGTTGGAACACTGAAGCTTTCTTT. The genes are TRBV7-2 and TRBJ1-1; TRBD1 agrees at 9 bases. Per the germline V gene, CDR1 is SGHTA and CDR2 is FQGNSA. The J segment lost 1 base and the V segment lost 5 bases, leaving 8 bases of the junction unmatched. The CDR3 loop spans 16 amino acids.

Turning to this clone: This specimen includes other DNA sequences encoding the same CDR3. The V call is TRBV5-6, the J call TRBJ1-5, with a weak D call TRBD1 (6 bases). Germline loops: CDR1 SGHDT, CDR2 YYEEEE. The CDR3 runs 14 residues. V dropped 0 bases and J dropped 5 bases, with 9 bases sitting between them. The CDR3 coding sequence is TGTGCCAGCAGCTTGGGCAGGGGAGATCAGCCCCAGCATTTT. It encodes CASSLGRGDQPQHF.

This chain links TRBV29-1 with TRBJ1-1; 7 bases line up with TRBD1. This CDR3 region has 13 residues. V dropped 7 bases and J dropped 4; count of bases not matched to a gene: 9. Germline V gene lookup returns CDR1 SQVTM and CDR2 ANQGSEA. The CDR3 region is CSALTPGGTEAFF. For the CDR3, the DNA is TGCAGCGCCCTTACTCCAGGGGGCACTGAAGCTTTCTTT.

The CDR3, as DNA: TGCAGCGGTAGCGGGAGGGCCGTCAATGAGCAGTTCTTC. Amino acids: CSGSGRAVNEQFF. V usage is TRBV29-1 and J usage is TRBJ2-1, with 11 bases lining up with TRBD2. The CDR3 is 13 residues long. Germline assignment: CDR1 SQVTM and CDR2 ANQGSEA. V was clipped by 7 bases and J by 6 bases; unmatched bases: 5.

This rearrangement joins TRBV27 to TRBJ2-3, with a weak D call TRBD2 (7 bases). The germline V gene encodes CDR1 MNHEY and CDR2 SMNVEV (reference sequence). The CDR3 length is 15 residues. V was clipped by 2 bases and J by 3 bases, with 12 bases between them. In DNA, the CDR3 is TGTGCCAGCAGTTTAGGGGGGGGCCTTACAGATACGCAGTATTTT. Protein: CASSLGGGLTDTQYF.

CDR3 residues: CASSPTLGTSGSSNEQFF. The CDR3 DNA reads as TGTGCCAGCAGTCCAACCCTAGGGACTAGCGGGAGTAGCAATGAGCAGTTCTTC. The chain employs TRBV27 and TRBJ2-1; 14 nucleotides agree with TRBD2. The CDR3 is made up of 18 amino acids. V trimming: 5 bases; J trimming: 6 bases; junction bases outside the gene matches: 12. CDR1 MNHEY and CDR2 SMNVEV come from the germline V gene (reference sequence).

The chain combines TRBV19 with TRBJ2-5, with TRBD1 matching over 10 bases. Losses at the gene ends were 6 bases for V and 7 bases for J; bases not matched to a gene: 8. There are 14 residues in the CDR3. Germline-derived CDR1 and CDR2 are LNHDA and SQIVND (reference sequence). The CDR3, as DNA: TGTGCCAGTAGGGCCGGGACAGGGGTCGGGACCCAGTACTTC. Translating gives CASRAGTGVGTQYF.

The V call is TRBV4-1, the J call TRBJ2-3; no clear D gene. Trimming removed 1 base at V and 4 bases at J, with 12 bases between. The germline gives CDR1 MGHRA, CDR2 YSYEKL. The CDR3 sequence is 15 residues long. The CDR3 DNA reads TGCGCCAGCAGCCAAGTGAGAAGCAAATCAGATACGCAGTATTTT. It encodes CASSQVRSKSDTQYF.